A selection of T cell receptor beta chains follows, all from one sample in a study of blood T cells in healthy people across ages. TCRdb re-called the 5' RACE reads through MiXCR, storing one row per CDR3 protein. The table includes almost 300,000 distinct CDR3 sequences, roughly 27% detected once. The sample comprised blood. These receptors all stem from a woman between 65 and 79 years old in good health. Both conserved end residues are part of each CDR3. Fields, in order: clone size, V gene, J gene, D gene, CDR3 protein, CDR3 DNA. A D gene is named only where the DNA matches it firmly. Rows may omit the clone size; those that give it use once, few, many or a size class.

>NA|TRBV5-1|TRBJ1-2|NA
CASSPSALTAYGYTF
TGCGCCAGCAGCCCATCTGCGCTGACAGCTTATGGCTACACCTTC
>NA|TRBV21-1|TRBJ1-6|NA
CASSKAGQGARSPLHF
TGTGCCAGCAGCAAAGCCGGACAGGGGGCTCGGTCACCCCTCCACTTT
>few|TRBV20-1|TRBJ1-3|NA
CSAREWGGHLGNTIYF
TGCAGTGCTAGAGAATGGGGAGGACATCTAGGAAACACCATATATTTT
>NA|TRBV7-9|TRBJ2-1|NA
CASSSLAGSGQDGQFF
TGTGCCAGCAGCTCCCTGGCAGGGTCGGGGCAGGATGGGCAGTTCTTC
>NA|TRBV6-6|TRBJ1-2|NA
CASSARLGQSDGYTF
TGTGCCAGCAGTGCCCGTCTGGGTCAATCTGATGGCTACACCTTC
>NA|TRBV9|TRBJ2-2|TRBD2
CASSTRTSEYTGELFF
TGTGCCAGCAGCACACGGACTAGCGAGTACACCGGGGAGCTGTTTTTT
>NA|TRBV29-1|TRBJ2-5|NA
CSVESRDFQETQYF
TGCAGCGTTGAATCCAGGGACTTCCAAGAGACCCAGTACTTC
>few|TRBV4-1|TRBJ1-1|NA
CASSPVGGKGTEAFF
TGCGCCAGCAGCCCAGTGGGGGGAAAGGGCACTGAAGCTTTCTTT
>NA|TRBV29-1|TRBJ2-5|NA
CSPQDSSKTQYF
TGCAGCCCTCAAGACAGTTCGAAGACCCAGTACTTC
>few|TRBV7-3|TRBJ2-1|TRBD2
CASRESGSSYNEQFF
TGTGCCAGCAGGGAAAGCGGGAGCTCCTACAATGAGCAGTTCTTC
>NA|TRBV7-2|TRBJ2-3|NA
CASSLGQGRPPSTDTQYF
TGTGCCAGCAGCTTAGGCCAGGGGCGTCCACCTAGCACAGATACGCAGTATTTT
>NA|TRBV28|TRBJ2-6|NA
CASISGSGANVLTF
TGTGCCAGCATTTCGGGGTCCGGGGCCAACGTCCTGACTTTC
>NA|TRBV20-1|TRBJ1-4|NA
CSAESAVRETWEKLFF
TGCAGTGCTGAAAGCGCCGTCAGGGAAACTTGGGAAAAACTGTTTTTT
>NA|TRBV28|TRBJ2-5|TRBD2
CASSNSGTVQETQYF
TGTGCCAGCAGCAATAGCGGGACCGTTCAAGAGACCCAGTACTTC
>many|TRBV5-1|TRBJ2-7|TRBD1
CASSLVTGGGYEQYF
TGCGCCAGCAGCTTGGTCACAGGGGGCGGCTACGAGCAGTACTTC
>few|TRBV7-2|TRBJ2-5|TRBD2
CASIQLAGVGETQYF
TGTGCCAGCATCCAACTAGCGGGAGTGGGTGAGACCCAGTACTTC
>few|TRBV7-3|TRBJ2-3|TRBD2
CASGASGTRGDTQYF
TGTGCCAGCGGGGCTAGCGGGACCCGGGGAGATACGCAGTATTTT
>NA|TRBV9|TRBJ2-4|TRBD1
CASSVDPLGGQGTKNIQYF
TGTGCCAGCAGCGTAGATCCCCTAGGGGGACAGGGAACCAAAAACATTCAGTACTTC
>NA|TRBV3-1|TRBJ2-3|TRBD2
CASSQGASGSFDTQYF
TGTGCCAGCAGCCAAGGGGCTAGCGGGAGTTTTGATACGCAGTATTTT
>NA|TRBV20-1|TRBJ2-5|TRBD2
CSARELAGKETQYF
TGCAGTGCTAGAGAGCTAGCGGGCAAAGAGACCCAGTACTTC
>once|TRBV4-3|TRBJ2-7|NA
CASSQVRDLPPEQYF
TGCGCCAGCAGCCAAGTTCGGGACTTACCACCCGAGCAGTACTTC
>NA|TRBV7-2|TRBJ2-1|TRBD2
CASTLTSGRNGQFF
TGTGCCAGCACCCTGACTAGCGGGAGGAATGGGCAGTTCTTC